Following are 28 T cell receptor beta chains from one sample sequenced in a study of blood T cell repertoires in COVID-19. The method was immunoSEQ multiplex PCR; TCRdb's version includes in-frame clones alone and lacks a portion of them. The sample lists more than 300,000 clones; about 90% were seen once. Source material: peripheral blood. These receptors came from a young woman with COVID-19, enrolled during active disease.

V gene TRBV6-2 or TRBV6-3 combines with J gene TRBJ1-2; D unresolved. The CDR3 has 15 amino acids. The ends were cut back, 0 bases at V and 5 bases at J, with 13 bases in the middle. CDR1 and CDR2 (germline): MNHEY, SVGEGT. The CDR3 DNA reads as TGTGCCAGCAGTTACTCGGGCAGACCTGGATATGGCTACACCTTC. This sequence encodes CASSYSGRPGYGYTF.

This clone has a handful of counts. The V gene is TRBV12-3 or TRBV12-4, the J gene TRBJ1-1, with no clear D. V was shortened by 7 bases and J by 1 base, with 10 bases between the two germline ends. The CDR3 is 13 amino acids. CDR3: CASNLLGNTEAFF. In DNA, the CDR3 is TGTGCCAGCAACCTACTTGGGAACACTGAAGCTTTCTTT.

This chain joins TRBV6-2 or TRBV6-3 and TRBJ2-7, with D perhaps matching TRBD2 (7 bases). The CDR3 extends over 15 amino acids. The V gene's germline CDR1 is MNHEY and CDR2 SVGEGT. V was pared by 0 bases and J by 2 bases, with 11 bases between. CDR3 sequence (DNA): TGTGCCAGCAGTTACTCGCCGGGGGGCCCCTACGAGCAGTACTTC. Translated: CASSYSPGGPYEQYF.

The chain carries TRBV15 and TRBJ1-2; D is undetermined. V lost 0 bases and J 0 bases, leaving 14 bases between the germline ends. Germline V lookup: CDR1 LNHNV, CDR2 YYDKDF (reference sequence). CDR3 length equals 17 residues. CDR3 amino acids: CATSRDLNFRANYGYTF. Written as DNA, the CDR3 is TGTGCCACCAGCAGAGATCTAAATTTTAGAGCTAACTATGGCTACACCTTC.

The chain combines TRBV29-1 with TRBJ2-7; 7 nucleotides match TRBD1. The ends lost 7 bases at V and 2 bases at J; junction bases unmatched: 5. Germline V gene data show CDR1 as SQVTM and CDR2 as ANQGSEA. CDR3 length: 12 residues. CDR3 sequence: CSAGQETYEQYF. The CDR3 region has the DNA TGCAGCGCTGGACAGGAGACCTACGAGCAGTACTTC.

This clone was seen a few times. The V and J genes are TRBV11-2 and TRBJ2-1; D perhaps matches TRBD1 (6 bases). The CDR3 extends over 13 amino acids. V was shortened by 5 bases and J by 12 bases, with 17 bases between the two germline ends. Germline lookup yields CDR1 SGHAT and CDR2 FQNNGV. This CDR3 is CASSPNQDRSQFF. The DNA of the CDR3 is TGTGCCAGCAGCCCGAACCAAGACAGGTCGCAGTTCTTC.

V usage is TRBV20-1 and J usage is TRBJ1-2; no firm D call. Per the germline V gene, CDR1 is DFQATT and CDR2 is SNEGSKA (reference sequence). The V and J ends lost 6 bases and 9 bases respectively, with 11 bases between them. The CDR3 totals 10 residues. CDR3 region: CSALFARYTF. In DNA form, the CDR3 reads TGCAGTGCCCTCTTTGCGCGCTACACCTTC.

The CDR3 protein is CASSLEGGNSPLHF. CDR3 in DNA: TGTGCCAGCAGCTTAGAGGGAGGAAATTCACCCCTCCACTTT. The V call is TRBV11-3, the J call TRBJ1-6; D remains unclear. CDR1 and CDR2 (germline): SGHNT, YENEEA. The CDR3 is 14 residues long. Trimming removed 0 bases at V and 7 bases at J, with 7 bases between.

The chain links TRBV5-1 to TRBJ1-2; D ambiguous. The CDR3 extends over 12 amino acids. Germline lookup yields CDR1 SGHRS and CDR2 YFSETQ. V was cut by 3 bases and J by 6 bases, with 9 bases left in between. CDR3 nucleotide sequence: TGCGCCAGCAGCTACTCTCGGGATGGCTACACCTTC. Translation: CASSYSRDGYTF. Full variable domain (missing parts from reference TRBV5-1 and TRBJ1-2): KAGVTQTPRYLIKTRGQQVTLSCSPISGHRSVSWYQQTPGQGLQFLFEYFSETQRNKGNFPGRFSGRQFSNSRSEMNVSTLELGDSALYLCASSYSRDGYTFGSGTRLTVV.

The chain combines TRBV13 with TRBJ1-1; 11 bases fit TRBD1. CDR3 length equals 15 residues. After removal of 4 bases from V and 11 bases from J, the junction contained 12 bases not matched to a gene. Germline V gene data show CDR1 as PRHDT and CDR2 as FYEKMQ (reference sequence). DNA for the CDR3: TGTGCCAGCAGCTCGTACGGGACAGGGGGTAGGAAGGCTTTCTTT. Its translation: CASSSYGTGGRKAFF.

The V call is TRBV5-1, the J call TRBJ2-1; D gene uncertain. Trimming stripped 4 bases from V and 0 bases from J, with 11 bases between. CDR1 and CDR2 (germline): SGHRS, YFSETQ. CDR3 length: 15 amino acids. The CDR3 sequence is CASSVESNSYNEQFF. CDR3 DNA sequence: TGCGCCAGCAGCGTAGAAAGCAACTCCTACAATGAGCAGTTCTTC. Full variable domain (outside the CDR3, taken from reference TRBV5-1 and TRBJ2-1): KAGVTQTPRYLIKTRGQQVTLSCSPISGHRSVSWYQQTPGQGLQFLFEYFSETQRNKGNFPGRFSGRQFSNSRSEMNVSTLELGDSALYLCASSVESNSYNEQFFGPGTRLTVL.

V and J are TRBV9 and TRBJ2-3, with a weak D call TRBD1 (6 bases). The V end was cut by 5 bases, the J end by 0 bases, with 13 bases between. From germline, CDR1 is SGDLS and CDR2 YYNGEE. The CDR3 loop spans 15 amino acids. The CDR3 DNA reads TGTGCCAGCAGACCTACAGGGTTGAGCACAGATACGCAGTATTTT. Its protein is CASRPTGLSTDTQYF.

The chain uses TRBV6-5 and TRBJ2-2, with TRBD1 as a possible D gene (5 bases). The CDR3 totals 14 residues. The V gene lost 4 bases and the J gene lost 6 bases, with 12 bases spanning the gap. CDR1 is MNHEY and CDR2 is SVGAGI in the germline V gene. For the CDR3, the DNA is TGTGCCAGCAGTTTCGCCCAGGGTCCCGGGGAGCTGTTTTTT. It is translated as CASSFAQGPGELFF.

V gene TRBV15 combines with J gene TRBJ1-4, with 7 positions matching TRBD1. Germline V gene lookup returns CDR1 LNHNV and CDR2 YYDKDF (reference sequence). This CDR3 has 16 residues. With 0 bases clipped from V and 4 bases from J, the junction kept 5 bases outside the gene matches. This CDR3 is CATSRDRGQINEKLFF. In DNA, the CDR3 is TGTGCCACCAGCAGAGATAGGGGACAGATTAATGAAAAACTGTTTTTT.

This chain connects TRBV18 to TRBJ1-1, with 7 bases lining up with TRBD1. The trim removed 4 bases at V and 9 bases at J, leaving 5 bases unmatched. This CDR3 region has 12 residues. Looked up from germline, CDR1 is KGHSH and CDR2 is LQKENI. The CDR3 sequence is CASSHRGSQAFF. CDR3 DNA sequence: TGTGCCAGCTCACACAGGGGAAGTCAAGCTTTCTTT.

Only one count was recorded for this clone. The rearrangement joins TRBV15 to TRBJ2-3; 8 nucleotides align to TRBD2. The V gene end was trimmed by 1 base and the J gene end by 2 bases; junction bases not matched to a gene: 11. The germline V gene has CDR1 LNHNV and CDR2 YYDKDF (reference sequence). This CDR3 region has 18 residues. The CDR3, as DNA: TGTGCCACCAGCAGAGGCCGAGGCGGGGGGCCTCCCACAGATACGCAGTATTTT. Translation gives CATSRGRGGGPPTDTQYF.

This CDR3 reads CAMWEGDGGYTF. CDR3 nucleotides: TGTGCCATGTGGGAGGGAGATGGTGGCTACACCTTC. The chain links TRBV10-3 to TRBJ1-2, with D unclear. The germline V gene encodes CDR1 ENHRY and CDR2 SYGVKD. V was pared by 9 bases and J by 7 bases, with 15 bases between. CDR3 size: 12 residues.

The chain carries TRBV7-2 and TRBJ2-2; TRBD1 agrees at 12 bases. The J segment lost 7 bases and the V segment lost 5 bases, leaving 5 bases of the junction unmatched. Per germline, CDR1 SGHTA and CDR2 FQGNSA. The CDR3 extends over 15 amino acids. CDR3: CASSPGQGASGELFF. CDR3 in DNA: TGTGCCAGCAGCCCGGGACAGGGGGCTAGCGGGGAGCTGTTTTTT.

The J gene is TRBJ1-1, the V gene TRBV5-1; D is ambiguous. Deletions cut 6 bases from V and 4 bases from J, with 7 bases between. The CDR3 contains 11 residues. Germline V gene lookup returns CDR1 SGHRS and CDR2 YFSETQ. The CDR3 coding sequence is TGCGCCAGCACCACACCCACTGAAGCTTTCTTT. Residues: CASTTPTEAFF.

In its sample, this clone was seen a few times. The chain carries TRBV7-8 and TRBJ1-1; D unclear. Deletions cut 1 base from V and 4 bases from J, with 10 bases between. The CDR3 length is 14 residues. The germline gives CDR1 SGHVS, CDR2 FQNEAQ. The CDR3 protein is CASSLGGVGTEAFF. CDR3 coding DNA: TGTGCCAGCAGCTTAGGGGGAGTGGGCACTGAAGCTTTCTTT.

The chain has TRBV7-8 and TRBJ2-7, with D perhaps matching TRBD1 (5 bases). V lost 5 bases to trimming and J lost 2 bases, with 16 bases between them. CDR3 length: 15 amino acids. Germline values: CDR1 SGHVS, CDR2 FQNEAQ. CDR3 nucleotide sequence: TGTGCCAGCAGCCCAGGGCAATCGGTGCCCTACGAGCAGTACGTC. Its protein is CASSPGQSVPYEQYV.

The chain employs TRBV6-5 and TRBJ2-2; 7 bases are a match to TRBD1. Looked up from germline, CDR1 is MNHEY and CDR2 is SVGAGI. The CDR3 spans 13 residues. V trimming: 5 bases; J trimming: 4 bases; junction bases outside the gene matches: 1. CDR3 residues: CASSRQGTGELFF. The DNA of the CDR3 is TGTGCCAGCAGTCGACAGGGCACCGGGGAGCTGTTTTTT.

The chain has TRBV13 and TRBJ2-2, with TRBD1 matching over 12 bases. V trimming: 5 bases; J trimming: 8 bases; junction bases outside the gene matches: 12. The CDR3 is made up of 17 amino acids. The germline gives CDR1 PRHDT, CDR2 FYEKMQ (reference sequence). The DNA of the CDR3 is TGTGCCAGCAGCCCCGCCGGGACAGGGGGCGCCGTGGGGGAGCTGTTTTTT. Protein sequence: CASSPAGTGGAVGELFF.

V is TRBV2 and J is TRBJ1-1; TRBD1 matches at 7 bases. Germline V gene data show CDR1 as SNHLY and CDR2 as FYNNEI. V shed 6 bases and J 1 base; nucleotides not matched to a gene: 5. This CDR3 region has 14 residues. This CDR3 is CASRRDSQNTEAFF. The CDR3 DNA is TGTGCCAGCAGGAGGGACAGCCAGAACACTGAAGCTTTCTTT.

This sequence joins TRBV6-2 or TRBV6-3 and TRBJ2-1, with D possibly TRBD2 on 7 matching bases. This CDR3 is built from 15 residues. Germline CDR1 and CDR2: MNHEY and SVGEGT. Trimming cost V 4 bases and J 10 bases, with 20 bases left between them. CDR3 nucleotides: TGTGCCAGCAGTTTATGGGGGGGGGCTTCGAGGGAGCAGTTCTTC. Amino acids: CASSLWGGASREQFF.

CDR3 nucleotide sequence: TGTGCCAGCGATCCGGGACTGGGGTACAATGAGCAGTTCTTC. Translated, it gives CASDPGLGYNEQFF. The rearrangement joins TRBV2 to TRBJ2-1; tentative D call: TRBD2 (6 bases). Trimming shortened V by 8 bases and J by 4 bases, and 15 bases separated the two germline ends. The germline V gene encodes CDR1 SNHLY and CDR2 FYNNEI. This CDR3 region has 14 residues.

The chain links TRBV6-5 to TRBJ1-5; TRBD1 aligns across 8 bases. V shed 0 bases and J 6 bases; nucleotides not matched to a gene: 4. This CDR3 has 15 residues. The germline V gene has CDR1 MNHEY and CDR2 SVGAGI. The chain's CDR3 is CASSYSPGGTQPQHF. The CDR3 DNA is TGTGCCAGCAGTTACTCTCCAGGGGGCACTCAGCCCCAGCATTTT.

This clone was counted a single time. V is TRBV1 and J is TRBJ2-2; the DNA was not compared with TRBD2, the D call given in the table. TRBV1 represents a pseudogene. CDR3 length: 19 amino acids. CDR3 in amino acids: CTSSHPPTSKLRNTGELFF. CDR3 nucleotide sequence: TGCACCAGCAGCCACCCCCCGACTAGCAAACTCCGTAACACCGGGGAGCTGTTTTTT.